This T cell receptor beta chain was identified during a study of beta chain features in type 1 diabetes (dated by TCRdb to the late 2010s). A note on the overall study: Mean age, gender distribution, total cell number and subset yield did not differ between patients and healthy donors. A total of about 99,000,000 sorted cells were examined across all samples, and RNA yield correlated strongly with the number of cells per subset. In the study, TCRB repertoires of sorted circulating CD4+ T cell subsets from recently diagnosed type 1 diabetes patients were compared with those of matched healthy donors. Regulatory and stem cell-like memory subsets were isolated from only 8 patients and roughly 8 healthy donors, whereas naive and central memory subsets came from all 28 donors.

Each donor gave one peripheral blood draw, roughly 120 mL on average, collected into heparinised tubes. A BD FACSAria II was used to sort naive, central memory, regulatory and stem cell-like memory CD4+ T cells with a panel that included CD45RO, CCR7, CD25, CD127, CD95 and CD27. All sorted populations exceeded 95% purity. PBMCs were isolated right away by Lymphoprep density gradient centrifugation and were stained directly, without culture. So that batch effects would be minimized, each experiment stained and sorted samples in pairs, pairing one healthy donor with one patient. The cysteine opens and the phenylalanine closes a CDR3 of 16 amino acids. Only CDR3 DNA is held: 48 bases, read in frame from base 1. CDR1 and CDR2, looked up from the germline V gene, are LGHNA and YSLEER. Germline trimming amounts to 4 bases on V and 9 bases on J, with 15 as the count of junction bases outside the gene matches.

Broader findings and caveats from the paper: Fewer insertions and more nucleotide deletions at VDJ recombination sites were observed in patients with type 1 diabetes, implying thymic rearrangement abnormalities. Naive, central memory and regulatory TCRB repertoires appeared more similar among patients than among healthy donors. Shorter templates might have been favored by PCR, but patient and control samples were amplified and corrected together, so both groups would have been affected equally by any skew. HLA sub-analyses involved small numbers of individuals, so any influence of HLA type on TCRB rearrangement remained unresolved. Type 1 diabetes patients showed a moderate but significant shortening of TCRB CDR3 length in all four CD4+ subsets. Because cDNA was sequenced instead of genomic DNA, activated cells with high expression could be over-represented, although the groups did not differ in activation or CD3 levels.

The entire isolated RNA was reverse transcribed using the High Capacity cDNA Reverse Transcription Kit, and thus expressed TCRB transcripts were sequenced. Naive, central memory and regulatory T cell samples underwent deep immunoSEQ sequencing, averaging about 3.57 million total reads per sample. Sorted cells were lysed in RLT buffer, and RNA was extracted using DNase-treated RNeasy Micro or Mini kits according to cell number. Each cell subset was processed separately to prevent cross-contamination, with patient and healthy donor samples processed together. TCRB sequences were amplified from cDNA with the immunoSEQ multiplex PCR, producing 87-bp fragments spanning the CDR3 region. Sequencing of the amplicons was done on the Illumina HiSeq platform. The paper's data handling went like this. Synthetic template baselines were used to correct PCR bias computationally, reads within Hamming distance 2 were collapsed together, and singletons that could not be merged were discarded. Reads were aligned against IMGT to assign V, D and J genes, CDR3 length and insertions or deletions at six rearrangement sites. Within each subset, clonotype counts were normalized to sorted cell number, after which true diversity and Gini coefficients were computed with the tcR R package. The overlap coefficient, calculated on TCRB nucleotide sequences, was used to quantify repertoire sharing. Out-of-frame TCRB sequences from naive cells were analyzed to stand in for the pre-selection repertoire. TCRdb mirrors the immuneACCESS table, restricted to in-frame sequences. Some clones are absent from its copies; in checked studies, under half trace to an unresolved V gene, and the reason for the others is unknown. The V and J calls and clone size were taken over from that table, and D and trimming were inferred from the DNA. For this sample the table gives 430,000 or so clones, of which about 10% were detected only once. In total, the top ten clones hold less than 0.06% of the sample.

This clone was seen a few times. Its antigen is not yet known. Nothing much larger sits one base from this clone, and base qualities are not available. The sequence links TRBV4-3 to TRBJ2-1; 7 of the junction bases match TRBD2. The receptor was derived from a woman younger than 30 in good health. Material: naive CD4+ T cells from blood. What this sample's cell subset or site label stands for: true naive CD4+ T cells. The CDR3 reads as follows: CASSPLSGGRLGEQFF. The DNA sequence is TGCGCCAGCAGCCCCCTTTCGGGGGGAAGGTTAGGTGAGCAGTTCTTC.